This TCR beta chain is drawn from a study of T cells in Graves' hyperthyroidism and ophthalmopathy. Study outcomes and limitations: Most thyroid clonotypes expanded above 0.001 were also detected in blood.

The CDR3 covers 16 residues. The ends lost 8 bases at V and 8 bases at J; junction bases unmatched: 12. Amplified TCR beta CDR3 regions came from RNA transcripts. TCR CDR3 regions were first amplified by RT-PCR with HTBI primers. One entry per CDR3 protein results from TCRdb running MiXCR on the multiplex PCR reads. This sample has 250,000 to 300,000 distinct CDR3 sequences, with 12% to 15% found just once. Patients were aged 18 to 65, had disease duration under 2 months, and had newly diagnosed hyperthyroidism. Each diagnosis was grounded in clinical symptoms, serum thyroxine and TRAb, thyroid ultrasound, and orbital computed tomography. This clonotype was seen ten or more times. Its antigen is still unknown.

This receptor was obtained from a woman between 45 and 60 years old with Graves' hyperthyroidism that later progressed to Graves' ophthalmopathy. Sequences were obtained from blood. The chain employs TRBV12-3 or TRBV12-4 and TRBJ2-1; 13 bases fit TRBD2. The CDR3 DNA follows: TGTGCCAGCCCACACTGGGGACTAGCGGGAAGGGATGAGCAGTTCTTC. Translated: CASPHWGLAGRDEQFF.